This T cell receptor (beta chain) emerged from a study of shared clonotypes between healthy human individuals. Study summary: Three plates were used per donor for CD4 naive, three for CD4 memory, two for CD8 naive and one for CD8 memory.

The CDR3 totals 12 residues. Trimming shortened V by 2 bases and J by 4 bases, and 2 bases separated the two germline ends. CDR1 SGHTA and CDR2 FQGTGA come from the germline V gene. The assay was immunoSEQ multiplex PCR, and TCRdb's table has in-frame clones only and misses some. The data hold over 400,000 clones, with 95% to 96% observed a single time. Study-level points and caveats: The expectation was that sequencing depth would affect clonotype sharing among donors. Sampling was confined to blood; repertoires within tissues likely differ.

A single count supports this clone. The antigen remains unidentified. Other DNA sequences within the sample encode an identical CDR3. The sample taken for sequencing was naive CD4+ T cells sorted from blood. The subset is: CD45RA+ positively selected. The V and J genes are TRBV7-3 and TRBJ2-2; unclear D gene. The sequence derives from a woman in her 30s in good health. CDR3 sequence (DNA): TGTGCCAGCAGCTTAGGCACCGGGGAGCTGTTTTTT. This encodes CASSLGTGELFF.